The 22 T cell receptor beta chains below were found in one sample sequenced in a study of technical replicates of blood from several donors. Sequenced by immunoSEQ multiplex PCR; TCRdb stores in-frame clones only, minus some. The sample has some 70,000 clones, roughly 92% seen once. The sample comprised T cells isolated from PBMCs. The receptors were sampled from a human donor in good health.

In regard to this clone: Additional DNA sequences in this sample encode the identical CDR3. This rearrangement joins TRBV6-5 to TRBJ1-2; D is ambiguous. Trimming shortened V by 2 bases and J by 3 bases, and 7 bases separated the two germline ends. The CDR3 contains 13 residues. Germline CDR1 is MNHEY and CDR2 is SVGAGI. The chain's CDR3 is CASSYGGDYGYTF. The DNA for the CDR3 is TGTGCCAGCAGTTACGGAGGCGACTATGGCTACACCTTC.

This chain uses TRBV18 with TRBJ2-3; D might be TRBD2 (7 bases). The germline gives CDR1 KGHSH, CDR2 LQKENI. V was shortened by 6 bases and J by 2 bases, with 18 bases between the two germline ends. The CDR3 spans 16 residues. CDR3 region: CASSPPEGGNTDTQYF. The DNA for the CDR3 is TGTGCCAGCTCTCCCCCCGAGGGGGGGAACACAGATACGCAGTATTTT.

This CDR3 is CASSYGDGESEQYF. CDR3 nucleotide sequence: TGTGCCAGCAGCTATGGTGATGGAGAATCCGAGCAGTACTTC. The chain uses TRBV7-6 and TRBJ2-7; D not certain. Germline assignment: CDR1 SGHVS and CDR2 FNYEAQ. The CDR3 extends over 14 amino acids. V lost 4 bases, J lost 6 bases, and 16 bases lay in between.

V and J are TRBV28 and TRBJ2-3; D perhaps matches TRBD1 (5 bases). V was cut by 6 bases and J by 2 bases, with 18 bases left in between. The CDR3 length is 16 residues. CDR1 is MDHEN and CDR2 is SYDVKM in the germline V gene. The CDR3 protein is CASSPIDRLHTDTQYF. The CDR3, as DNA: TGTGCCAGCAGCCCCATAGACAGACTTCACACAGATACGCAGTATTTT. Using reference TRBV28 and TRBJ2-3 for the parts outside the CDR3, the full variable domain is DVKVTQSSRYLVKRTGEKVFLECVQDMDHENMFWYRQDPGLGLRLIYFSYDVKMKEKGDIPEGYSVSREKKERFSLILESASTNQTSMYLCASSPIDRLHTDTQYFGPGTRLTVL.

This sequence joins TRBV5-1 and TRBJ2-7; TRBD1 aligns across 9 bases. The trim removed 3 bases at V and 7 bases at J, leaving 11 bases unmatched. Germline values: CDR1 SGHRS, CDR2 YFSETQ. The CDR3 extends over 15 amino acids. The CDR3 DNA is TGCGCCAGCAGCTACTCCATTGACAGGGGGAGAGAGCAGTACTTC. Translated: CASSYSIDRGREQYF.

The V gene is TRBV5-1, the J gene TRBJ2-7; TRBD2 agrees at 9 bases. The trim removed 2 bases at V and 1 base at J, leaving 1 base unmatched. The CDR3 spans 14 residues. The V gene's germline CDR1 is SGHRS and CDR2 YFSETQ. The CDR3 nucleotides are TGCGCCAGCAGCTTTCTAGCGGGGTCCTACGAGCAGTACTTC. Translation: CASSFLAGSYEQYF.

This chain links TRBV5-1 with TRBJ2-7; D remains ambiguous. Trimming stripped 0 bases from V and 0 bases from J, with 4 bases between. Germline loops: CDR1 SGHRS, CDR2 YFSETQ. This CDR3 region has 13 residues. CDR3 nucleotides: TGCGCCAGCAGCTTGGGACACTCCTACGAGCAGTACTTC. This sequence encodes CASSLGHSYEQYF.

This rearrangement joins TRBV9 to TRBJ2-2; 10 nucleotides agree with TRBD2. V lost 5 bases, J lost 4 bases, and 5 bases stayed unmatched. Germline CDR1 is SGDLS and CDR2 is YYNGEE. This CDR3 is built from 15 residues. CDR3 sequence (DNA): TGTGCCAGCAGTACCCTAGCGGGAGTCACCGGGGAGCTGTTTTTT. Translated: CASSTLAGVTGELFF. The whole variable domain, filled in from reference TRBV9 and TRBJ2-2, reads DSGVTQTPKHLITATGQRVTLRCSPRSGDLSVYWYQQSLDQGLQFLIQYYNGEERAKGNILERFSAQQFPDLHSELNLSSLELGDSALYFCASSTLAGVTGELFFGEGSRLTVL.

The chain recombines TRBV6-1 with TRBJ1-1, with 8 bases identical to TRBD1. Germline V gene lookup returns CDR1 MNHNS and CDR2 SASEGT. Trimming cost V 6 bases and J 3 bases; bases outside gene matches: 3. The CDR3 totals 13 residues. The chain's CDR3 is CASRQDRDTEAFF. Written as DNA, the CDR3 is TGTGCCAGCAGGCAGGACAGGGACACTGAAGCTTTCTTT.

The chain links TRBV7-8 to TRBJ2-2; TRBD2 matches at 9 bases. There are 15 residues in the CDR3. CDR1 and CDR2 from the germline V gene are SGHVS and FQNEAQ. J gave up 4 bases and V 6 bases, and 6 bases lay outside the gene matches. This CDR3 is CASRNSGSGTGELFF. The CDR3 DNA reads TGTGCCAGCAGGAATAGCGGGAGCGGCACCGGGGAGCTGTTTTTT.

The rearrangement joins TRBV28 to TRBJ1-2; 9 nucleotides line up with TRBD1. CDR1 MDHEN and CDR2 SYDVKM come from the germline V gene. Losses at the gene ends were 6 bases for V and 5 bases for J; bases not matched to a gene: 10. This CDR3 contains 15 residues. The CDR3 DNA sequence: TGTGCCAGCAGCCCTCAGGGGACAGGGTATTATGGCTACACCTTC. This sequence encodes CASSPQGTGYYGYTF.

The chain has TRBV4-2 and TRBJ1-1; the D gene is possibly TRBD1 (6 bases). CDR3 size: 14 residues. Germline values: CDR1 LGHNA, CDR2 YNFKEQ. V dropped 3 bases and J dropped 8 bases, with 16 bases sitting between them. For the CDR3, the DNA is TGTGCCAGCAGCCAGGGAACAGGGCAAGGGGAAGCTTTCTTT. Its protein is CASSQGTGQGEAFF.

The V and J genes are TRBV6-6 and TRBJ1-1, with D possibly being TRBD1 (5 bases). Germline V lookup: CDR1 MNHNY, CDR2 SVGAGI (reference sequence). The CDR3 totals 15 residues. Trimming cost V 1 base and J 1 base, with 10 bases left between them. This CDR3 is CASSYWGGRNTEAFF. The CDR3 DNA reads TGTGCCAGCAGTTACTGGGGCGGTAGGAACACTGAAGCTTTCTTT.

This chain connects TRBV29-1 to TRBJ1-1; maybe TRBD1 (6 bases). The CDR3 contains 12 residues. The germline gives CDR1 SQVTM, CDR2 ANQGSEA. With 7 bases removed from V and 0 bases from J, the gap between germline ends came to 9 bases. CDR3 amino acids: CSGGHVNTEAFF. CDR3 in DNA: TGCAGCGGGGGACACGTGAACACTGAAGCTTTCTTT.

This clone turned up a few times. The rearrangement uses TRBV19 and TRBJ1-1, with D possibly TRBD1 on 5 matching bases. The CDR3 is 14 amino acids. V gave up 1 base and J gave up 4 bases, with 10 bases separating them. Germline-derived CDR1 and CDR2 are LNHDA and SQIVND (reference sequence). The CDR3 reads CASSIGGRGTEAFF. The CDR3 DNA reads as TGTGCCAGTAGTATAGGGGGGAGGGGCACTGAAGCTTTCTTT.

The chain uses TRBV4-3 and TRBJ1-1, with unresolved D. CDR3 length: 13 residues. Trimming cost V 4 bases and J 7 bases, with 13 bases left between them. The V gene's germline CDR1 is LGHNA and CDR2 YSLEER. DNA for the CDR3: TGCGCCAGCAGCCGCCTATCAGACAATGAAGCTTTCTTT. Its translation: CASSRLSDNEAFF.

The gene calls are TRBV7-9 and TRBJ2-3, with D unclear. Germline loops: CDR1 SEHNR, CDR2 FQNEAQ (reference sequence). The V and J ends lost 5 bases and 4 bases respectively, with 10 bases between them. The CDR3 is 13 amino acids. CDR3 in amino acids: CASSTLAPDTQYF. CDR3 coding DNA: TGTGCCAGCAGCACTCTCGCGCCAGATACGCAGTATTTT.

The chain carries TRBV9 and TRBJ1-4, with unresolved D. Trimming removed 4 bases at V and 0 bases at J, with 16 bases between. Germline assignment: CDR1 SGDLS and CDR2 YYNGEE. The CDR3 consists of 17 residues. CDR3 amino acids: CASSPRVTRTTNEKLFF. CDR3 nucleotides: TGTGCCAGCAGCCCCCGGGTAACCCGTACAACTAATGAAAAACTGTTTTTT.

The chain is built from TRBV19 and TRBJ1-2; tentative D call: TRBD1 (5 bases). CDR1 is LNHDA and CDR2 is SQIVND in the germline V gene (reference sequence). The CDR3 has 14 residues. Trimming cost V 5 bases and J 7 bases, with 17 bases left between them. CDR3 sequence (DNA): TGTGCCAGTAGTCTCGTTTACGGGGGAAGTGGCTACACCTTC. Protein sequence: CASSLVYGGSGYTF.

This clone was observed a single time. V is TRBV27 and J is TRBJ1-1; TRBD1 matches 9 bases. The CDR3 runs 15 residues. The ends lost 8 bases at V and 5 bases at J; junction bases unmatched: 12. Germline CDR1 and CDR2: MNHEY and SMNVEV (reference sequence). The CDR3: CASGEYGQGSTEAFF. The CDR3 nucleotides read TGTGCCAGCGGGGAATATGGACAGGGGAGTACTGAAGCTTTCTTT.

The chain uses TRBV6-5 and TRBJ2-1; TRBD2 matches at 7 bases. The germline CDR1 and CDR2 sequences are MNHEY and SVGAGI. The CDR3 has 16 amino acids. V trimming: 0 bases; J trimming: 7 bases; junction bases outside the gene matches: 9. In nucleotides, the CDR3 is TGTGCCAGCAGTTACTCTGGGGGGAGGGCCGGTAATGAGCAGTTCTTC. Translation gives CASSYSGGRAGNEQFF.

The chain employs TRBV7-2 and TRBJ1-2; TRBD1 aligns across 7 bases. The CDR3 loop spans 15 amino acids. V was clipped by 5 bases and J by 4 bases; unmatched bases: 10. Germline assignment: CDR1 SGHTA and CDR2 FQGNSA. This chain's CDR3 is CASSQDRARSYGYTF. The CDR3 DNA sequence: TGTGCCAGCAGCCAAGACAGGGCAAGGAGCTATGGCTACACCTTC.